A selection of T cell receptor beta chains follows, all from one sample in a study of Graves' ophthalmopathy and Graves' hyperthyroidism. TCRdb passed the multiplex PCR reads through MiXCR, listing each CDR3 protein once. Of about 230,000 distinct CDR3 sequences in the sample, less than 55% were seen once. Sequencing was done on a sample of peripheral blood. Receptors were obtained from an adult man with Graves' ophthalmopathy. The CDR3 runs from the conserved cysteine through the conserved F or W. The D gene is left open where the match is weak. Expanded clones are given a class, and other clones once, few, many or no size at all.

v_call	clone_size	j_call	d_call	cdr3_aa	cdr3_nt
TRBV7-9	few	TRBJ1-2	TRBD1	CASSISIGTVFNYGYTF	TGTGCCAGCAGCATATCGATAGGGACAGTTTTTAACTATGGCTACACCTTC
TRBV20-1	-	TRBJ2-5	-	CSAGRAGPQETQYF	TGCAGTGCGGGTAGGGCAGGGCCGCAAGAGACCCAGTACTTC
TRBV24-1	-	TRBJ2-3	TRBD1	CATSDQQGTDTQYF	TGTGCCACCAGTGACCAACAGGGGACAGATACGCAGTATTTT
TRBV20-1	-	TRBJ1-6	-	CSAKPFNSPLHF	TGCAGTGCTAAACCTTTTAATTCACCCCTCCACTTT
TRBV7-9	-	TRBJ1-2	-	CASSLDPAGLPGGYTF	TGTGCCAGCAGCTTAGACCCTGCTGGATTGCCAGGGGGCTACACCTTC
TRBV29-1	-	TRBJ1-1	-	CSVVMTHTEAFF	TGCAGCGTTGTTATGACCCACACTGAAGCTTTCTTT
TRBV6-5	-	TRBJ1-5	TRBD1	CASSYSMTGMGQPQHF	TGTGCCAGCAGTTACTCAATGACAGGGATGGGGCAGCCCCAGCATTTT
TRBV12-3/TRBV12-4	few	TRBJ1-4	-	CASGSPRTVGEKLFF	TGTGCTAGTGGTTCACCTCGGACGGTGGGTGAAAAACTGTTTTTT
TRBV6-5	-	TRBJ1-6	-	CASRGTLDSPLHF	TGTGCCAGCAGGGGGACCCTGGATTCACCCCTCCACTTT
TRBV3-1	-	TRBJ1-5	-	CASSQGDTNQPQHF	TGTGCCAGCAGCCAAGGGGACACGAATCAGCCCCAGCATTTT
TRBV7-2	-	TRBJ2-2	-	CASSRAWNTGELFF	TGTGCCAGCAGCAGAGCCTGGAACACCGGGGAGCTGTTTTTT
TRBV20-1	many	TRBJ1-6	TRBD1	CSADSAMDRKNSPLHF	TGCAGTGCTGATTCCGCTATGGACAGGAAAAATTCACCCCTCCACTTT
TRBV4-1	once	TRBJ1-4	-	CASSSFRRDEGEKLFF	TGCGCCAGCAGCTCTTTCCGCAGGGACGAAGGTGAAAAACTGTTTTTT
TRBV2	few	TRBJ1-1	TRBD1	CASSGTGRGAFF	TGTGCCAGCAGTGGGACAGGCCGAGGAGCTTTCTTT
TRBV20-1	few	TRBJ1-1	-	CSARASTDMNTEAFF	TGCAGTGCTAGAGCCTCGACAGACATGAACACTGAAGCTTTCTTT
TRBV7-2	-	TRBJ1-3	TRBD1	CASKATGGEFRNTIYF	TGTGCCAGCAAAGCCACAGGGGGCGAGTTCAGAAACACCATATATTTT
TRBV20-1	-	TRBJ2-7	-	CSAGWRDKGQQYF	TGCAGTGCTGGATGGCGGGATAAGGGGCAGCAGTACTTC
TRBV7-8	-	TRBJ1-4	-	CASSSPSRGEKLFF	TGTGCCAGCAGCTCCCCGTCGAGGGGAGAAAAACTGTTTTTT
TRBV15	few	TRBJ1-6	-	CATSRVGARESSYNSPLHF	TGTGCCACCAGCAGAGTGGGTGCGAGGGAAAGCTCCTATAATTCACCCCTCCACTTT
TRBV15	-	TRBJ2-3	-	CATSRDLGQSTDTQYF	TGTGCCACCAGCAGAGATCTAGGACAGTCCACAGATACGCAGTATTTT
TRBV12-3/TRBV12-4	few	TRBJ2-7	-	CASSLMSRVPSYEQYF	TGTGCCAGCAGTTTAATGTCGCGGGTACCCTCCTACGAGCAGTACTTC
TRBV14	-	TRBJ1-1	-	CASSQEQGGPEAFF	TGTGCCAGCAGCCAAGAACAGGGTGGTCCTGAAGCTTTCTTT
TRBV29-1	many	TRBJ1-5	-	CSVASPNQPQHF	TGCAGCGTTGCCTCCCCTAATCAGCCCCAGCATTTT
TRBV2	-	TRBJ2-4	-	CASSTGREAKNIQYF	TGTGCCAGCAGTACAGGGAGGGAGGCCAAAAACATTCAGTACTTC
TRBV5-6	-	TRBJ2-2	-	CASSLLTLTGELFF	TGTGCCAGCAGCTTGCTGACTCTCACCGGGGAGCTGTTTTTT
TRBV19	once	TRBJ1-1	TRBD1	CASSTTGEGNTEAFF	TGTGCCAGTTCTACGACAGGGGAGGGGAACACTGAAGCTTTCTTT
TRBV10-2	few	TRBJ1-5	-	CASSPRRSNQPQHF	TGCGCCAGCAGCCCCAGGAGATCGAATCAGCCCCAGCATTTT
TRBV30	-	TRBJ1-2	TRBD1	CAWLQGAPYGYTF	TGTGCCTGGTTACAGGGGGCTCCTTATGGCTACACCTTC